What follows are 5 T cell receptor beta chains derived from one specimen sequenced in a study of CD8+ T cells in alopecia areata. Described treatment: oral pan-JAK inhibitor, 5-10 mg twice daily. RNA was isolated and reverse transcribed to cDNA, the sequencing template. Assay: immunoSEQ multiplex PCR; the TCRdb copy retains only in-frame clones and omits some. The sample holds a few hundred thousand clones, less than 45% seen once. The material sequenced was CD4+ T cells sorted from blood, taken between weeks 30 and 35, from a patient treated with tofacitinib. The receptors shown here come from a human donor with alopecia areata.

This clone occurred a few times. In nucleotides, the CDR3 is TGTGCCAGCAGTTCTACGGGGGTCACAGATACGCAGTATTTT. Encoded protein: CASSSTGVTDTQYF. V and J are TRBV2 and TRBJ2-3; D perhaps matches TRBD2 (6 bases). The CDR3 loop spans 14 amino acids. V lost 5 bases and J lost 2, with 11 bases in between. The germline V gene encodes CDR1 SNHLY and CDR2 FYNNEI.

A few counts support this clone. The V call is TRBV27, the J call TRBJ1-2; 11 nucleotides line up with TRBD1. V lost 2 bases, J lost 5 bases, and 7 bases stayed unmatched. Germline-derived CDR1 and CDR2 are MNHEY and SMNVEV (reference sequence). The CDR3 is 16 residues long. The CDR3 coding sequence is TGTGCCAGCAGTTTAATAGGGACAGGGGGACGTTATGGCTACACCTTC. Protein: CASSLIGTGGRYGYTF.

The gene calls are TRBV4-1 and TRBJ2-3; D ambiguous. Germline assignment: CDR1 MGHRA and CDR2 YSYEKL. The CDR3 spans 14 residues. Trimming removed 0 bases at V and 2 bases at J, with 6 bases between. The CDR3 DNA sequence: TGCGCCAGCAGCCAAGAGAATCCCACAGATACGCAGTATTTT. Translated, it gives CASSQENPTDTQYF.

Only a few counts were recorded for this clone. The chain has TRBV6-5 and TRBJ2-5; D gene unclear. The CDR3 runs 14 residues. Deletions cut 7 bases from V and 5 bases from J, with 17 bases between. Germline CDR1 reads MNHEY; CDR2 reads SVGAGI. CDR3 nucleotide sequence: TGTGCCAGCACAACTACTCCCCTGGGGGAGACCCAGTACTTC. Translated: CASTTTPLGETQYF.

V and J are TRBV5-1 and TRBJ2-1, with a possible D match to TRBD1 (5 bases). The CDR3 has 15 amino acids. The V and J ends lost 1 base and 4 bases respectively, with 12 bases between them. Germline CDR1 SGHRS, CDR2 YFSETQ. CDR3: CASSLTGQRYNEQFF. In nucleotides, the CDR3 is TGCGCCAGCAGCTTGACAGGTCAGCGTTACAATGAGCAGTTCTTC.